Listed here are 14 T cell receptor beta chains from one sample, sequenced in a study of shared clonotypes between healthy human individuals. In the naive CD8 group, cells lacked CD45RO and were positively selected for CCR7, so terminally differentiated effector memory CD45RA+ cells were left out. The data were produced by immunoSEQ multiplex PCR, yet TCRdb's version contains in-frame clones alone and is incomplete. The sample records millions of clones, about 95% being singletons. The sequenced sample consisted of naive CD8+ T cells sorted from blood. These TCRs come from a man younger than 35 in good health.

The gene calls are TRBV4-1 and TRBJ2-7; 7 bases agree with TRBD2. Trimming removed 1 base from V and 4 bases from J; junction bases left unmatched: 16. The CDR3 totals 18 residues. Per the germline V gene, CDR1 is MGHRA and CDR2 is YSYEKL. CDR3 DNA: TGCGCCAGCAGCCAAGCCCCCCCTAACTGGGAGGGCCGGTACGAGCAGTACTTC. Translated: CASSQAPPNWEGRYEQYF.

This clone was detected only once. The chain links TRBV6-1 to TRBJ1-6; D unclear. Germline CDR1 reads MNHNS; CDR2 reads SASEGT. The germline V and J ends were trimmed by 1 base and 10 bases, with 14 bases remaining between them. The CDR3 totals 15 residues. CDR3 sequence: CASSEGPAAGSPLHF. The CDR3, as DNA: TGTGCCAGCAGTGAAGGTCCAGCCGCGGGGTCACCCCTCCACTTT.

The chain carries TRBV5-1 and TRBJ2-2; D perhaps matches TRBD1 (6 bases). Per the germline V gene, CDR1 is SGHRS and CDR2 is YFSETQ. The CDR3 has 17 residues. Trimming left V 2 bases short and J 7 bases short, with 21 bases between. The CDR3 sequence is CASSFLRQGKWVGELFF. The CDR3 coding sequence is TGCGCCAGCAGCTTCCTGCGGCAGGGGAAATGGGTCGGGGAGCTGTTTTTT.

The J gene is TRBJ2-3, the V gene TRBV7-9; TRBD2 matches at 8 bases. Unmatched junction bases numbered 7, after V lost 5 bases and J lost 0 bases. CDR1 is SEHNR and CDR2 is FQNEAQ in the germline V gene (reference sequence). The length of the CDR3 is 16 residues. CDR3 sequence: CASSRTSTISTDTQYF. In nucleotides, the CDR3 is TGTGCCAGCAGCCGGACTAGCACTATTAGCACAGATACGCAGTATTTT.

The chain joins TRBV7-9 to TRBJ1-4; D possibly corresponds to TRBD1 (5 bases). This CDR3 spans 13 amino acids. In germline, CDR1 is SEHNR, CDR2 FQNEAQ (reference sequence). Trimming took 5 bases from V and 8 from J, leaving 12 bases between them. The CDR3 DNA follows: TGTGCCAGCAGCCCCGGGACTCTGGAAAAACTGTTTTTT. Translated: CASSPGTLEKLFF.

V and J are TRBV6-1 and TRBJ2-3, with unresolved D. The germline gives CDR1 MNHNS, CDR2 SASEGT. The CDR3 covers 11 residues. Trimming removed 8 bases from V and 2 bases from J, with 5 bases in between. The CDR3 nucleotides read TGTGCCAGCCGAACCACAGATACGCAGTATTTT. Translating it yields CASRTTDTQYF.

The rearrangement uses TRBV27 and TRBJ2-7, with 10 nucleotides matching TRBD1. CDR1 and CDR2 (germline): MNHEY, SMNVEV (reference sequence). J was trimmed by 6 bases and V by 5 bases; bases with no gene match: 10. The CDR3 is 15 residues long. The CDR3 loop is CASSTSGTGAAEQYF. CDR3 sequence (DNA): TGTGCCAGCAGTACGTCCGGGACAGGGGCCGCCGAGCAGTACTTC.

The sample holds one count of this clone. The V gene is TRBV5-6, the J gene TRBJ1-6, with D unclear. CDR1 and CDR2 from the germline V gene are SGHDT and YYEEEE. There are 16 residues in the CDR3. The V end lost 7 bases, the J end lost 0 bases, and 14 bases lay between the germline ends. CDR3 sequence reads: CASGSLRVSYNSPLHF. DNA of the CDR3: TGTGCCAGCGGATCTCTACGGGTCTCCTATAATTCACCCCTCCACTTT.

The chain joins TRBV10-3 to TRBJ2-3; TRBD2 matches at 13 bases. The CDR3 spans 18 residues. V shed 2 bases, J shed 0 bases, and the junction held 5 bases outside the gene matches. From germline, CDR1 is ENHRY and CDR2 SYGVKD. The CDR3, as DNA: TGTGCCATCAGTGAGACATGGGGACTAGCGGGGAGCACAGATACGCAGTATTTT. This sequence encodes CAISETWGLAGSTDTQYF.

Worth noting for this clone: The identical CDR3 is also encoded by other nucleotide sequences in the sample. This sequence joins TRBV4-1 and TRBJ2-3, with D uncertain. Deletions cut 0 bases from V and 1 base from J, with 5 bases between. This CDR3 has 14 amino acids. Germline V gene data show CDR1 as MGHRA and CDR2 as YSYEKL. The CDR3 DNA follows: TGCGCCAGCAGCCAAGACCTCGGCACAGATACGCAGTATTTT. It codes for CASSQDLGTDTQYF.

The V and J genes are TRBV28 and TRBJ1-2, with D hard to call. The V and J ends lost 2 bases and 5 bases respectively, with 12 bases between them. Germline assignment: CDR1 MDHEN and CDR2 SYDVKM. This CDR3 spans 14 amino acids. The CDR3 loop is CASSLHPAEYGYTF. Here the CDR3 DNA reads TGTGCCAGCAGTTTACACCCAGCGGAATATGGCTACACCTTC.

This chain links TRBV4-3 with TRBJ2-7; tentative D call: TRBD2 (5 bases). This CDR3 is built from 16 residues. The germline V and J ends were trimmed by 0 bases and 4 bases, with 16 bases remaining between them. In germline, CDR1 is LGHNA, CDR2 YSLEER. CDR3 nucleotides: TGCGCCAGCAGCCAAGATCGATCGGGATCTTTGTACGAGCAGTACTTC. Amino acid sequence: CASSQDRSGSLYEQYF.

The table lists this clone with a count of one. DNA of the CDR3: TGTGCCAGCAGCTTAGACAGGGACACTGAAGCTTTCTTT. Amino acid sequence: CASSLDRDTEAFF. This chain connects TRBV11-2 to TRBJ1-1; the D gene is possibly TRBD1 (5 bases). CDR1 is SGHAT and CDR2 is FQNNGV in the germline V gene. This CDR3 comprises 13 residues. Deletions cut 0 bases from V and 3 bases from J, with 5 bases between. Full variable domain (missing parts from reference TRBV11-2 and TRBJ1-1): EAGVAQSPRYKIIEKRQSVAFWCNPISGHATLYWYQQILGQGPKLLIQFQNNGVVDDSQLPKDRFSAERLKGVDSTLKIQPAKLEDSAVYLCASSLDRDTEAFFGQGTRLTVV.

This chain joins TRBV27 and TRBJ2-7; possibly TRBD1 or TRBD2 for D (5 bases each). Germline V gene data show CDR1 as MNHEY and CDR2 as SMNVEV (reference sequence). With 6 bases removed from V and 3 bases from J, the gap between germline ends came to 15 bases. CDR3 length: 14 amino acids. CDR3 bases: TGTGCCAGCAGGGCGTCATGGGGGATCTACGAGCAGTACTTC. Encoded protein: CASRASWGIYEQYF.